This TCR beta chain is drawn from a study of T cell responses to AZD1222 COVID-19 vaccine. The table came from immunoSEQ multiplex PCR; TCRdb's copy has only in-frame clones and leaves some out. The sample has 140,000 to 150,000 clones; approximately 90% are singletons. The CDR3 is 13 residues long. The germline V and J ends were trimmed by 7 bases and 0 bases, with 9 bases remaining between them. The germline V gene has CDR1 SGHTA and CDR2 FQGNSA. Study-wide results and limits: Most donors were white British, females outnumbered males, and clonal diversity was possibly underestimated. Baseline seropositives among AZD1222 recipients totaled only 5 to 7. Two AZD1222 doses significantly raised spike-specific TCR breadth and depth over controls.

Remarks on this clone: Its antigen remains unidentified.

This sequence joins TRBV7-2 and TRBJ1-1; the D is unclear. Sequencing used peripheral blood, obtained 28 days after the second AZD1222 dose. This sequence was found in an adult who received the AZD1222 COVID-19 vaccine. The CDR3 sequence: CASTLGMNTEAFF. For the CDR3, the DNA is TGTGCCAGCACCCTGGGTATGAACACTGAAGCTTTCTTT.